The 15 T cell receptor beta chains below were found in one sample sequenced in a study of blood T cell repertoires in COVID-19. Here immunoSEQ multiplex PCR was the method, and the copy in TCRdb shows in-frame clones only, minus some. The data show about 100,000 clones, roughly 80% seen once. Material for sequencing was peripheral blood. The receptors come from a human donor in a cohort sampled during active COVID-19.

The chain has TRBV6-5 and TRBJ2-3; no clear D gene. The V and J ends lost 7 bases and 3 bases respectively, with 14 bases between them. The CDR3 spans 14 residues. Germline CDR1 and CDR2: MNHEY and SVGAGI. Written as DNA, the CDR3 is TGTGCCAGCACCCAAGGCGGTGGGACAGATACGCAGTATTTT. Translation: CASTQGGGTDTQYF.

The V gene is TRBV18, the J gene TRBJ1-5; 8 bases are a match to TRBD1. The CDR3 sequence is 16 residues long. Germline V gives CDR1 KGHSH, CDR2 LQKENI. The junction had 3 bases not matched to a gene; V was cut back by 0 bases and J by 2 bases. The CDR3 coding sequence is TGTGCCAGCTCACCACCGACAGGGGCGGGCAATCAGCCCCAGCATTTT. It encodes CASSPPTGAGNQPQHF.

The chain has TRBV5-4 and TRBJ2-5; D ambiguous. CDR1 and CDR2 (germline): SGHNT, YYREEE (reference sequence). The CDR3 sequence is 14 residues long. Trimming took 0 bases from V and 1 from J, leaving 7 bases between them. CDR3 sequence reads: CASSLGLIQETQYF. The CDR3 coding sequence is TGTGCCAGCAGCTTGGGGCTCATCCAAGAGACCCAGTACTTC.

As DNA, the CDR3 is TGTGCCAGCAGCGCAGGGACAGGGATCGAGACCCAGTACTTC. Protein sequence: CASSAGTGIETQYF. V and J are TRBV5-4 and TRBJ2-5; 9 nucleotides align to TRBD1. Germline V gives CDR1 SGHNT, CDR2 YYREEE (reference sequence). The CDR3 has 14 residues. With 4 bases clipped from V and 5 bases from J, the junction kept 6 bases outside the gene matches.

CDR3 coding DNA: TGTGCCAGCAGCTCTGCATTAGCGGGAGGGTACGAGCAGTTCTTC. Amino acids: CASSSALAGGYEQFF. V usage is TRBV5-4 and J usage is TRBJ2-1, with 11 bases lining up with TRBD2. J gave up 10 bases and V 3 bases, and 9 bases lay outside the gene matches. This CDR3 is built from 15 residues. Germline lookup yields CDR1 SGHNT and CDR2 YYREEE (reference sequence).

The V gene is TRBV28, the J gene TRBJ2-1; 8 nucleotides agree with TRBD1. The CDR3 loop spans 16 amino acids. The germline CDR1 and CDR2 sequences are MDHEN and SYDVKM. V shed 2 bases, J shed 5 bases, and the junction held 8 bases outside the gene matches. The CDR3 region has the DNA TGTGCCAGCAGTTTAGTGGGCAGGGGGCTTGACAATGAGCAGTTCTTC. Residues: CASSLVGRGLDNEQFF. Looking up the rest from reference TRBV28 and TRBJ2-1 gives the full variable domain: DVKVTQSSRYLVKRTGEKVFLECVQDMDHENMFWYRQDPGLGLRLIYFSYDVKMKEKGDIPEGYSVSREKKERFSLILESASTNQTSMYLCASSLVGRGLDNEQFFGPGTRLTVL.

V gene TRBV10-1 combines with J gene TRBJ2-3; the match to TRBD1 covers 7 bases. This CDR3 spans 13 amino acids. V was pared by 5 bases and J by 9 bases, with 8 bases of the junction left unmatched. Germline V gene sequence: CDR1 WNHNN, CDR2 SYGVQD (reference sequence). CDR3: CASSPDRPGTQYF. The CDR3 DNA sequence: TGCGCCAGCAGTCCGGACAGGCCGGGGACGCAGTATTTT.

V gene TRBV12-3 or TRBV12-4 combines with J gene TRBJ1-2; 7 nucleotides line up with TRBD1. The CDR3 is 13 amino acids. V was pared by 2 bases and J by 7 bases, with 4 bases of the junction left unmatched. CDR3 nucleotides: TGTGCCAGCAGTTTAAACAGGGGAGGTGGCTACACCTTC. Residues: CASSLNRGGGYTF.

The rearrangement joins TRBV6-5 to TRBJ2-5; a weak D match, TRBD1 (7 bases). The CDR3 is 16 residues long. V was clipped by 2 bases and J by 4 bases, with 17 bases between them. Germline V gene sequence: CDR1 MNHEY, CDR2 SVGAGI. CDR3 bases: TGTGCCAGCAGTTACACCCAGGGGGGCCACCGAGAGACCCAGTACTTC. The encoded protein is CASSYTQGGHRETQYF.

This chain joins TRBV3-1 (or the pseudogene TRBV3-2) and TRBJ2-5; no clear D gene. Trimming left V 1 base short and J 5 bases short, with 14 bases between. Per germline, CDR1 LGHDT and CDR2 YNNKEL (reference sequence). The CDR3 runs to 15 residues. The CDR3 DNA reads TGTGCCAGCAGCCAAGTTAGTCGTTCTCGGGAGACCCAGTACTTC. It translates to CASSQVSRSRETQYF.

The chain employs TRBV29-1 and TRBJ2-1; 8 bases align to TRBD1. V lost 7 bases and J lost 0; bases outside the gene matches: 14. The CDR3 loop spans 17 amino acids. Germline CDR1 is SQVTM and CDR2 is ANQGSEA. DNA for the CDR3: TGCAGCGCCCCCGGACAGGGAGAGATAGGCTCCTACAATGAGCAGTTCTTC. This sequence encodes CSAPGQGEIGSYNEQFF.

The chain joins TRBV27 to TRBJ2-7; 8 bases are a match to TRBD1. Germline CDR1 reads MNHEY; CDR2 reads SMNVEV (reference sequence). J gave up 2 bases and V 8 bases, and 5 bases lay outside the gene matches. The length of the CDR3 is 13 residues. The CDR3 spells CASRQGLPYEQYF. The CDR3 DNA reads as TGTGCCAGCCGACAGGGGTTACCCTACGAGCAGTACTTC.

The DNA for the CDR3 is TGTGCCAGCTCACCACCTTCCCGCTACAATGAGCAGTTCTTC. Its protein is CASSPPSRYNEQFF. This rearrangement joins TRBV18 to TRBJ2-1; D is uncertain. The CDR3 covers 14 residues. V shed 0 bases and J shed 3 bases, with 6 bases lying between them. CDR1 KGHSH and CDR2 LQKENI come from the germline V gene.

This clone was seen more than once but under ten times. This chain links TRBV25-1 with TRBJ2-7, with TRBD2 identical over 10 bases. CDR3 length: 15 residues. The germline gives CDR1 MGHDK, CDR2 SYGVNS. Unmatched junction bases numbered 0, after V lost 1 base and J lost 0 bases. CDR3 sequence (DNA): TGTGCCAGCAGTGAATCTAGCGGGAGCTCCTACGAGCAGTACTTC. Translation: CASSESSGSSYEQYF.

This clone was detected once. The rearrangement joins TRBV28 to TRBJ1-1; no definite D call. V was pared by 5 bases and J by 4 bases, with 8 bases between. The CDR3 covers 12 residues. CDR1 MDHEN and CDR2 SYDVKM come from the germline V gene. Written as DNA, the CDR3 is TGTGCCAGCAGTGCGCCAGGCACTGAAGCTTTCTTT. This translates into CASSAPGTEAFF. Together with reference TRBV28 and TRBJ1-1, the CDR3 gives the full variable domain: DVKVTQSSRYLVKRTGEKVFLECVQDMDHENMFWYRQDPGLGLRLIYFSYDVKMKEKGDIPEGYSVSREKKERFSLILESASTNQTSMYLCASSAPGTEAFFGQGTRLTVV.